A single sample is the source of the 30 T cell receptor beta chains below, sequenced in a study of blood T cell repertoires in COVID-19 (TCRdb year 2020). Libraries were made using the immunoSEQ multiplex PCR assay. TCRdb mirrors the immuneACCESS table, restricted to in-frame sequences. Some clones are absent from its copies; in checked studies, under half trace to an unresolved V gene, and the reason for the others is unknown. This sample gives 70,000 to 100,000 clones in total; around 67% of them show up just once. Roughly 24% of the sample is in the top ten clones. The material sequenced was peripheral blood. The source of these receptors is a woman aged 60-75 years in a cohort sampled during active or convalescent COVID-19.

V and J are TRBV10-3 and TRBJ1-3, with 10 positions matching TRBD1. V shed 6 bases, J shed 0 bases, and the junction held 5 bases outside the gene matches. CDR3 length equals 16 residues. Germline V CDR1 and CDR2: ENHRY, SYGVKD. In nucleotides, the CDR3 is TGTGCCATCAGGCCGGGACAGGGGTCCTCTGGAAACACCATATATTTT. Amino acids: CAIRPGQGSSGNTIYF.

The chain combines TRBV5-1 with TRBJ2-3; 7 bases align to TRBD1. V was clipped by 0 bases and J by 1 base; unmatched bases: 2. The CDR3 totals 15 residues. CDR1 SGHRS and CDR2 YFSETQ come from the germline V gene. This CDR3 is CASSLATGGTDTQYF. CDR3 sequence (DNA): TGCGCCAGCAGCTTGGCCACAGGGGGCACAGATACGCAGTATTTT.

This rearrangement joins TRBV6-4 to TRBJ2-7; 7 nucleotides line up with TRBD2. Germline V gene sequence: CDR1 MRHNA, CDR2 SNTAGT. V was pared by 4 bases and J by 3 bases, with 15 bases of the junction left unmatched. The CDR3 extends over 17 amino acids. The chain's CDR3 is CASSGGTETSSDYEQYF. The CDR3 coding sequence is TGTGCCAGCAGTGGTGGGACCGAGACTAGCTCGGACTACGAGCAGTACTTC.

V gene TRBV3-1 (or the pseudogene TRBV3-2) combines with J gene TRBJ2-7; 7 positions match TRBD2. The length of the CDR3 is 14 residues. V dropped 0 bases and J dropped 6; count of bases not matched to a gene: 5. Germline V lookup: CDR1 LGHDT, CDR2 YNNKEL (reference sequence). The CDR3 sequence is CASSQEGREGEQYF. CDR3 sequence (DNA): TGTGCCAGCAGCCAAGAAGGCAGGGAGGGCGAGCAGTACTTC.

The V gene is TRBV2, the J gene TRBJ1-2; D may be TRBD1 (5 bases). Germline CDR1 is SNHLY and CDR2 is FYNNEI. This CDR3 spans 14 amino acids. Trimming took off 2 bases at V and 8 bases at J, with 15 bases between the two ends. Here the CDR3 DNA reads TGTGCCAGCAGTGAAAGGTCGGCAGGGCACGGCTACACCTTC. This translates into CASSERSAGHGYTF.

The chain is built from TRBV5-1 and TRBJ2-7, with D hard to call. The length of the CDR3 is 15 residues. V was trimmed by 2 bases and J by 2 bases, leaving 14 bases between them. The germline CDR1 and CDR2 sequences are SGHRS and YFSETQ. Here the CDR3 DNA reads TGCGCCAGCAGCTTTGGGCCACGGTCCGCCTACGAGCAGTACTTC. Amino acids: CASSFGPRSAYEQYF.

This clone was observed once. The rearrangement uses TRBV7-9 and TRBJ1-1; D call uncertain. In germline, CDR1 is SEHNR, CDR2 FQNEAQ (reference sequence). This CDR3 has 14 amino acids. With 0 bases removed from V and 2 bases from J, the gap between germline ends came to 7 bases. The CDR3 DNA reads TGTGCCAGCAGCTTAGCGGCCAGAAACACTGAAGCTTTCTTT. Translated: CASSLAARNTEAFF.

This chain connects TRBV11-2 to TRBJ2-7; 10 nucleotides match TRBD1. This CDR3 has 15 amino acids. V shed 3 bases and J 3 bases; nucleotides not matched to a gene: 5. Germline values: CDR1 SGHAT, CDR2 FQNNGV. In DNA form, the CDR3 reads TGTGCCAGCAGCTTGGAGACAGGGGGCATCTACGAGCAGTACTTC. Encoded protein: CASSLETGGIYEQYF.

The rearrangement joins TRBV28 to TRBJ2-7; 7 positions match TRBD1. The germline CDR1 and CDR2 sequences are MDHEN and SYDVKM. The CDR3 consists of 14 residues. The J segment lost 5 bases and the V segment lost 5 bases, leaving 9 bases of the junction unmatched. The CDR3 reads CASSTPDRSNEQYF. Written as DNA, the CDR3 is TGTGCCAGCAGTACCCCGGACAGGTCCAACGAGCAGTACTTC.

V and J are TRBV3-1 (or the pseudogene TRBV3-2) and TRBJ2-3; 15 positions match TRBD2. With 3 bases clipped from V and 2 bases from J, the junction kept 6 bases outside the gene matches. Germline V gives CDR1 LGHDT, CDR2 YNNKEL (reference sequence). The CDR3 contains 18 residues. CDR3 sequence reads: CASSHPGLAGGPTDTQYF. CDR3 DNA: TGTGCCAGCAGCCACCCGGGACTAGCGGGGGGCCCCACAGATACGCAGTATTTT.

This rearrangement joins TRBV5-1 to TRBJ2-5; D is undetermined. From germline, CDR1 is SGHRS and CDR2 YFSETQ. The CDR3 consists of 12 residues. Trimming took off 0 bases at V and 5 bases at J, with 5 bases between the two ends. CDR3 bases: TGCGCCAGCAGCTTGGATCGGGAGACCCAGTACTTC. This encodes CASSLDRETQYF.

The chain links TRBV19 to TRBJ2-7; TRBD1 might be the D (6 bases). CDR1 and CDR2 (germline): LNHDA, SQIVND (reference sequence). This CDR3 contains 14 residues. V was clipped by 6 bases and J by 3 bases, with 15 bases between them. In DNA, the CDR3 is TGTGCCAGTAGCAGAGGGGACACCCACTACGAGCAGTACTTC. Protein product: CASSRGDTHYEQYF.

This clone was seen a handful of times. The chain joins TRBV19 to TRBJ2-3; 7 bases align to TRBD2. The CDR3 is 14 amino acids. Germline V lookup: CDR1 LNHDA, CDR2 SQIVND (reference sequence). V dropped 6 bases and J dropped 2; count of bases not matched to a gene: 5. CDR3 loop: CASRPTSSTDTQYF. Written as DNA, the CDR3 is TGTGCCAGTAGGCCGACTAGCTCCACAGATACGCAGTATTTT. The full variable domain, its missing parts supplied by reference TRBV19 and TRBJ2-3, is DGGITQSPKYLFRKEGQNVTLSCEQNLNHDAMYWYRQDPGQGLRLIYYSQIVNDFQKGDIAEGYSVSREKKESFPLTVTSAQKNPTAFYLCASRPTSSTDTQYFGPGTRLTVL.

There are a few counts of this clone. The rearrangement joins TRBV2 to TRBJ1-5, with D possibly TRBD1 on 6 matching bases. Trimming took off 8 bases at V and 5 bases at J, with 13 bases between the two ends. The CDR3 totals 13 residues. The V gene's germline CDR1 is SNHLY and CDR2 FYNNEI. CDR3 residues: CASWGRGDQPQHF. The CDR3, as DNA: TGTGCCAGCTGGGGCAGGGGAGATCAGCCCCAGCATTTT. The whole variable domain, filled in from reference TRBV2 and TRBJ1-5, reads EPEVTQTPSHQVTQMGQEVILRCVPISNHLYFYWYRQILGQKVEFLVSFYNNEISEKSEIFDDQFSVERPDGSNFTLKIRSTKLEDSAMYFCASWGRGDQPQHFGDGTRLSIL.

The chain joins TRBV3-1 (or the pseudogene TRBV3-2) to TRBJ1-2; 8 bases map to TRBD1. Trimming at V came to 1 base and at J to 4 bases, leaving 5 bases not matched to a gene. Germline CDR1 and CDR2: LGHDT and YNNKEL (reference sequence). This CDR3 comprises 15 residues. The CDR3 nucleotides read TGTGCCAGCAGCCAAGTTTCCCAGGGGGCCTATGGCTACACCTTC. Its protein is CASSQVSQGAYGYTF.

The chain carries TRBV2 and TRBJ1-5; 9 nucleotides align to TRBD1. This CDR3 spans 15 amino acids. The junction had 0 bases not matched to a gene; V was cut back by 1 base and J by 2 bases. CDR1 is SNHLY, CDR2 FYNNEI, per germline. Written as DNA, the CDR3 is TGTGCCAGCAGTGAAGGGACAGGGGGCAATCAGCCCCAGCATTTT. Its protein is CASSEGTGGNQPQHF. Full variable domain (outside the CDR3, taken from reference TRBV2 and TRBJ1-5): EPEVTQTPSHQVTQMGQEVILRCVPISNHLYFYWYRQILGQKVEFLVSFYNNEISEKSEIFDDQFSVERPDGSNFTLKIRSTKLEDSAMYFCASSEGTGGNQPQHFGDGTRLSIL.

The chain carries TRBV28 and TRBJ1-3; tentatively, D is TRBD1 (6 bases). V lost 0 bases to trimming and J lost 8 bases, with 20 bases between them. The CDR3 contains 17 residues. Germline V gives CDR1 MDHEN, CDR2 SYDVKM. This chain's CDR3 is CASSLWLGRGEGDTIYF. The CDR3 coding sequence is TGTGCCAGCAGTTTATGGCTGGGCAGGGGAGAAGGGGACACCATATATTTT.

The J gene is TRBJ1-1, the V gene TRBV30; D is ambiguous. This CDR3 region has 13 residues. CDR1 GTSNPN and CDR2 SVGIG come from the germline V gene (reference sequence). Trimming removed 1 base at V and 6 bases at J, with 12 bases between. The CDR3 region is CAWSGEFASEAFF. The DNA of the CDR3 is TGTGCCTGGAGTGGAGAATTTGCATCTGAAGCTTTCTTT.

This rearrangement joins TRBV7-9 to TRBJ2-5; D gene uncertain. Germline lookup yields CDR1 SEHNR and CDR2 FQNEAQ (reference sequence). The CDR3 runs to 11 residues. Trimming removed 4 bases at V and 3 bases at J, with 3 bases between. The CDR3 is CASSSEETQYF. In nucleotides, the CDR3 is TGTGCCAGCAGCTCCGAAGAGACCCAGTACTTC. The variable domain in full, completed from reference TRBV7-9 and TRBJ2-5, reads DTGVSQNPRHKITKRGQNVTFRCDPISEHNRLYWYRQTLGQGPEFLTYFQNEAQLEKSRLLSDRFSAERPKGSFSTLEIQRTEQGDSAMYLCASSSEETQYFGPGTRLLVL.

This CDR3 reads CASSQARDTQTQYF. The DNA of the CDR3 is TGTGCCAGCAGCCAAGCCCGGGACACCCAAACGCAGTATTTT. The chain is built from TRBV3-1 (or the pseudogene TRBV3-2) and TRBJ2-3; possible D gene TRBD1, 6 bases. Between the trimmed V and J ends, which lost 1 base and 9 bases, there was a span of 14 bases. This CDR3 region has 14 residues. Germline V CDR1 and CDR2: LGHDT, YNNKEL (reference sequence).

V usage is TRBV7-3 and J usage is TRBJ2-3; the D gene is possibly TRBD1 (5 bases). Germline-derived CDR1 and CDR2 are SGHTA and FQGTGA. V lost 5 bases, J lost 2 bases, and 14 bases lay in between. The CDR3 contains 15 residues. CDR3 DNA: TGTGCCAGCAGCGCCCAGGGCACACACACAGATACGCAGTATTTT. Translating it yields CASSAQGTHTDTQYF.

As DNA, the CDR3 is TGTGCCAGCAGTTACACCGCTTACGAATCACAGGCGGAGATCACCTACGAGCAGTACTTC. Protein sequence: CASSYTAYESQAEITYEQYF. This chain connects TRBV6-2 or TRBV6-3 to TRBJ2-7; D perhaps matches TRBD1 (5 bases). The CDR3 has 20 residues. Trimming left V 2 bases short and J 2 bases short, with 28 bases between. Germline CDR1 and CDR2: MNHEY and SVGEGT.

As DNA, the CDR3 is TGTGCCAGTAGTATAGATGCCTGGAGCTCCTATAATTCACCCCTCCACTTT. It is translated as CASSIDAWSSYNSPLHF. The J gene is TRBJ1-6, the V gene TRBV19; D is uncertain. Trimming pared 0 bases from V and 0 bases from J, leaving 9 bases between. CDR1 is LNHDA and CDR2 is SQIVND in the germline V gene (reference sequence). This CDR3 spans 17 amino acids.

The chain links TRBV10-3 to TRBJ1-4; D perhaps matches TRBD1 (5 bases). The CDR3 covers 14 residues. Trimming took off 3 bases at V and 8 bases at J, with 13 bases between the two ends. Germline assignment: CDR1 ENHRY and CDR2 SYGVKD. CDR3 sequence: CAISDFGQREKLFF. As DNA, the CDR3 is TGTGCCATCAGTGACTTCGGACAACGCGAAAAACTGTTTTTT.

The sample holds one count of this clone. This chain links TRBV5-1 with TRBJ1-4; 8 bases agree with TRBD1. V shed 1 base, J shed 3 bases, and the junction held 5 bases outside the gene matches. CDR1 is SGHRS and CDR2 is YFSETQ in the germline V gene. The CDR3 contains 16 residues. CDR3 DNA: TGCGCCAGCAGCTTGCAGGGGGCGCCAGCTAATGAAAAACTGTTTTTT. It yields the protein CASSLQGAPANEKLFF. Full variable domain (outside the CDR3, taken from reference TRBV5-1 and TRBJ1-4): KAGVTQTPRYLIKTRGQQVTLSCSPISGHRSVSWYQQTPGQGLQFLFEYFSETQRNKGNFPGRFSGRQFSNSRSEMNVSTLELGDSALYLCASSLQGAPANEKLFFGSGTQLSVL.

This clone was recorded once. The genes are TRBV11-3 and TRBJ1-1; no definite D call. Trimming removed 0 bases at V and 2 bases at J, with 7 bases between. The CDR3 totals 14 residues. Germline V CDR1 and CDR2: SGHNT, YENEEA. The DNA for the CDR3 is TGTGCCAGCAGCTTAGAGGGCACCAACACTGAAGCTTTCTTT. Amino acids: CASSLEGTNTEAFF.

This clone was recorded a few times. The V call is TRBV7-2, the J call TRBJ1-1, with D hard to call. The CDR3 has 14 residues. Trimming left V 2 bases short and J 1 base short, with 8 bases between. Germline V gives CDR1 SGHTA, CDR2 FQGNSA. CDR3 nucleotide sequence: TGTGCCAGCAGCTTAAAAACAGCGAACACTGAAGCTTTCTTT. Its translation: CASSLKTANTEAFF.

In its sample, this clone was seen a few times. The V call is TRBV18, the J call TRBJ1-6, with a weak D call TRBD1 (5 bases). Trimming took off 3 bases at V and 9 bases at J, with 15 bases between the two ends. CDR3 size: 15 residues. The germline CDR1 and CDR2 sequences are KGHSH and LQKENI. The CDR3 loop reads CASSPPGRVGSPLHF. The CDR3 DNA follows: TGTGCCAGCTCACCCCCCGGCAGGGTGGGTTCACCCCTCCACTTT.

This chain links TRBV11-2 with TRBJ2-5; 9 positions match TRBD2. The J segment lost 6 bases and the V segment lost 0 bases, leaving 8 bases of the junction unmatched. CDR1 SGHAT and CDR2 FQNNGV come from the germline V gene. The CDR3 sequence is 16 residues long. In DNA, the CDR3 is TGTGCCAGCAGCTTAGATGTTGGCGGGGGGGCACAGACCCAGTACTTC. Protein sequence: CASSLDVGGGAQTQYF.

The table lists this clone with a count of one. The rearrangement joins TRBV5-5 to TRBJ1-3, with D uncertain. The germline V gene encodes CDR1 SGHKS and CDR2 YYEKEE (reference sequence). V shed 4 bases and J shed 0 bases, with 11 bases lying between them. CDR3 size: 15 residues. CDR3 region: CASSQEDNSGNTIYF. CDR3 sequence (DNA): TGTGCCAGCAGCCAGGAAGACAACTCTGGAAACACCATATATTTT.